This T cell receptor beta chain derives from a study of blood T cell repertoires in COVID-19. V lost 4 bases and J lost 1; bases outside the gene matches: 5. This CDR3 region has 15 residues. Per the germline V gene, CDR1 is MGHDK and CDR2 is SYGVNS. Original methodology: Reference gene primers were amplified, and this amplification served to estimate nucleated cell counts. The data were produced by immunoSEQ multiplex PCR, yet TCRdb's version contains in-frame clones alone and is incomplete. That table is the source of V, J and clone size, and D and trimming were worked out from the DNA. The sample holds about 150,000 clones, roughly four fifths seen once.

This chain uses TRBV25-1 with TRBJ1-1; TRBD1 matches 8 bases. Specimen: peripheral blood. This clonotype originated in an older woman with COVID-19, enrolled during active disease. In DNA form, the CDR3 reads TGTGCCAGCAGTGGGGACAGGTCCTGGAACACTGAAGCTTTCTTT. Translating it yields CASSGDRSWNTEAFF.